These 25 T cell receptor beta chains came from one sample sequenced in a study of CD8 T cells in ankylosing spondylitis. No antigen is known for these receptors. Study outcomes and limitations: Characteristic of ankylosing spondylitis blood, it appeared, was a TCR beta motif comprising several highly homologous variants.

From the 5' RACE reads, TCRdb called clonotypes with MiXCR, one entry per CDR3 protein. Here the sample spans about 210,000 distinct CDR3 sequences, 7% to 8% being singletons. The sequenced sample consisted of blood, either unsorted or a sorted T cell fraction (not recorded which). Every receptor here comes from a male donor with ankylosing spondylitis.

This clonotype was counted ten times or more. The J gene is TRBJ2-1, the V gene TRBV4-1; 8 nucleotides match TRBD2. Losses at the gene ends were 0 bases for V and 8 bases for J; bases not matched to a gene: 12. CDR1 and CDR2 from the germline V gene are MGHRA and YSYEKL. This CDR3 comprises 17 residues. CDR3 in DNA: TGCGCCAGCAGCCAAGATCACGGTAGCGGGACAATGTATGAGCAGTTCTTC. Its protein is CASSQDHGSGTMYEQFF.

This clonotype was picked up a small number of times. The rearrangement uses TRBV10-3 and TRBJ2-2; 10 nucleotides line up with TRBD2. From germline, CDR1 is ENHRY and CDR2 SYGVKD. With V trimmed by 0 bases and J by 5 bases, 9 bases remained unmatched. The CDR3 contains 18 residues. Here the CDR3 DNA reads TGTGCCATCAGTGAGTCGTTGGCTAGCGGGGGTCGAACCGGGGAGCTGTTTTTT. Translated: CAISESLASGGRTGELFF.

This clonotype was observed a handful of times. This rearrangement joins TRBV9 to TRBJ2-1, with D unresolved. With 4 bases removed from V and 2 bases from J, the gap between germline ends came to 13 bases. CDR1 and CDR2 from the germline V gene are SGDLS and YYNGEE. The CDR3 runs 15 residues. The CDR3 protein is CASSSPLGTYNEQFF. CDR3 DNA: TGTGCCAGCAGCTCCCCTCTTGGTACCTACAATGAGCAGTTCTTC.

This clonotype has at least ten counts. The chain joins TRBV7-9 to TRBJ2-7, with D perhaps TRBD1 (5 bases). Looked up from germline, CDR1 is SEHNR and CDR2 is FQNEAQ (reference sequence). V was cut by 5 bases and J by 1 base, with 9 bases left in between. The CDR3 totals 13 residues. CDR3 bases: TGTGCCAGCAGCCCCGCAGGGTCCTACGAGCAGTACTTC. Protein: CASSPAGSYEQYF.

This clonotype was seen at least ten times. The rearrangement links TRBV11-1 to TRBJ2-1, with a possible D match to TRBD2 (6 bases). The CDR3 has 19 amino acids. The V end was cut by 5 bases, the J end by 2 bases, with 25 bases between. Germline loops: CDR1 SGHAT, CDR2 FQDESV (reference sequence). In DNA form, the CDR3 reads TGTGCCAGCAGCCCCAGGATCGGGAGCGGAGGTCCCGCCTACAATGAGCAGTTCTTC. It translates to CASSPRIGSGGPAYNEQFF.

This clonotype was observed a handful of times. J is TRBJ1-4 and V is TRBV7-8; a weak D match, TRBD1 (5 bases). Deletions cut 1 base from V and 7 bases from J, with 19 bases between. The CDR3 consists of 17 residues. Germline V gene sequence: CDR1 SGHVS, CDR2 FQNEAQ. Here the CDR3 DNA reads TGTGCCAGCAGCTTAGGCCCTTATCAGGGAATGGGTGAAAAACTGTTTTTT. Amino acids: CASSLGPYQGMGEKLFF.

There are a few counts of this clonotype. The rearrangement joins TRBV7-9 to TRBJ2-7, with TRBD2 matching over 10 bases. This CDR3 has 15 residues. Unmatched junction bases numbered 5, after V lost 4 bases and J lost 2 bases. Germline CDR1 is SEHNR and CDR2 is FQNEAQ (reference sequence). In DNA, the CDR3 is TGTGCCAGCAGCTCCAGCGGGGGGGGAACCTACGAGCAGTACTTC. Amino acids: CASSSSGGGTYEQYF.

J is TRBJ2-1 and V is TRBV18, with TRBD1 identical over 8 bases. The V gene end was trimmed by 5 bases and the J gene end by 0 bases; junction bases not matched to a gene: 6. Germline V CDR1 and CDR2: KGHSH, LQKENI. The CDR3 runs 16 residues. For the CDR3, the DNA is TGTGCCAGCTCAATGACAGGGGTCCCCTCCTACAATGAGCAGTTCTTC. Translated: CASSMTGVPSYNEQFF.

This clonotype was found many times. The CDR3 sequence: CASSVATYNQPQHF. In nucleotides, the CDR3 is TGTGCCAGCAGCGTCGCTACATACAATCAGCCCCAGCATTTT. The V gene is TRBV7-9, the J gene TRBJ1-5; the D is unclear. V shed 5 bases and J shed 3 bases, with 11 bases lying between them. The CDR3 sequence is 14 residues long. Germline V lookup: CDR1 SEHNR, CDR2 FQNEAQ (reference sequence).

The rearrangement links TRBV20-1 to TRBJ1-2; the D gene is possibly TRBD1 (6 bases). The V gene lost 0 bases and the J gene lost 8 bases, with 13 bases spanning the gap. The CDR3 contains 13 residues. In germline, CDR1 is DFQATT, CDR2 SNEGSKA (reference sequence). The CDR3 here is CSARDRGQPGYTF. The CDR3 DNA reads TGCAGTGCTAGAGATAGAGGACAGCCCGGCTACACCTTC.

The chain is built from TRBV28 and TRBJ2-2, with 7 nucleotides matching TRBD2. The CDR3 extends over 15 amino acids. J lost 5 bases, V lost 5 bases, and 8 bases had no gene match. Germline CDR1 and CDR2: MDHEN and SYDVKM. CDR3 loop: CASSRLADTTGELFF. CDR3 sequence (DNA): TGTGCCAGCAGTCGACTAGCAGACACGACCGGGGAGCTGTTTTTT.

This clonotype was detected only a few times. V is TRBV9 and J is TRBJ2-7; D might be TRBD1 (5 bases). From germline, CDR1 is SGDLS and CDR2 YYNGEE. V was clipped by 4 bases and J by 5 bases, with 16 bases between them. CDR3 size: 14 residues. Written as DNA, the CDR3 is TGTGCCAGCAGCCCCGGTGCAGGGATAGACGAGCAGTACTTC. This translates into CASSPGAGIDEQYF.

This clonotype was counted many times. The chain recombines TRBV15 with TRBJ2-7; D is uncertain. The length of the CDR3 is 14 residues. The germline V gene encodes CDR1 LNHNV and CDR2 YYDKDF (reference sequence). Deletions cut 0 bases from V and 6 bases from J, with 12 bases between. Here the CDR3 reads CATSRDFNYGEQYF. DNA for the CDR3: TGTGCCACCAGCAGAGATTTCAACTACGGCGAGCAGTACTTC.

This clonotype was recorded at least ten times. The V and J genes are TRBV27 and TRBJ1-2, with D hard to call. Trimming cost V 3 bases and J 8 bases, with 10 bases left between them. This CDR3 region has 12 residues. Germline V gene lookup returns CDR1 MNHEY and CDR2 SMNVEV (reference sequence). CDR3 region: CASSLAGIGYTF. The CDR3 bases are TGTGCCAGCAGTTTGGCGGGGATAGGCTACACCTTC.

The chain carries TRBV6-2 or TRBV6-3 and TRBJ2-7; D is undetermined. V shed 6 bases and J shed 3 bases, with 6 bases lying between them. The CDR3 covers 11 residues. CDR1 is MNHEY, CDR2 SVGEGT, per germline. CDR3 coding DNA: TGTGCCAGCAGGATCTACTACGAGCAGTACTTC. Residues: CASRIYYEQYF.

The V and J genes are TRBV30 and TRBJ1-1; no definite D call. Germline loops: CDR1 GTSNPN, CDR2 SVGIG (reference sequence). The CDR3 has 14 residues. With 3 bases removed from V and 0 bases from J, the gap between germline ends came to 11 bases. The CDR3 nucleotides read TGTGCCTGGAGGAACGGGGTCATGAACACTGAAGCTTTCTTT. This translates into CAWRNGVMNTEAFF. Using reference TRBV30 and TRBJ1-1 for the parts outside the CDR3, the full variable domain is SQTIHQWPATLVQPVGSPLSLECTVEGTSNPNLYWYRQAAGRGLQLLFYSVGIGQISSEVPQNLSASRPQDRQFILSSKKLLLSDSGFYLCAWRNGVMNTEAFFGQGTRLTVV.

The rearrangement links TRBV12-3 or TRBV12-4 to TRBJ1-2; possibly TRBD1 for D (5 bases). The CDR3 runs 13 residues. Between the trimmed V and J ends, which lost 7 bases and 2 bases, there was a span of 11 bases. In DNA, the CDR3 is TGTGCCAGCACCGGGACGCGAAACTATGGCTACACCTTC. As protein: CASTGTRNYGYTF.

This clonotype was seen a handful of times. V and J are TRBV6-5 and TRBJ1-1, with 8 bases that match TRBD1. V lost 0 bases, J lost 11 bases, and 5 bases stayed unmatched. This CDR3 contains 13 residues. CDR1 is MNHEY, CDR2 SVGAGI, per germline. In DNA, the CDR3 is TGTGCCAGCAGTTACTCGCAGACAGGGGAGGCTTTCTTT. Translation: CASSYSQTGEAFF.

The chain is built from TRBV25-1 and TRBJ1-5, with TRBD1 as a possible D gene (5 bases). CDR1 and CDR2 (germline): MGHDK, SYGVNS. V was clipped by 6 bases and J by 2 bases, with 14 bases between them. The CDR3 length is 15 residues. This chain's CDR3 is CASSPGGFGNQPQHF. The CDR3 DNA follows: TGTGCCAGCAGCCCCGGGGGGTTCGGCAATCAGCCCCAGCATTTT.

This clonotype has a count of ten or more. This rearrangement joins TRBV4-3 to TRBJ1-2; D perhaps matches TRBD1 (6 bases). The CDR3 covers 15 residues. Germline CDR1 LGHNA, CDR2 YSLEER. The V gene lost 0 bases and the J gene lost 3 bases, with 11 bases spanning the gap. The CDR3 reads CASSQDWRQDYGYTF. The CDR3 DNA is TGCGCCAGCAGCCAAGACTGGAGACAGGACTATGGCTACACCTTC.

The CDR3: CASSLWGGADTQYF. The CDR3 nucleotides are TGTGCCAGCAGTTTATGGGGGGGCGCAGATACGCAGTATTTT. This chain connects TRBV27 to TRBJ2-3, with TRBD2 as a possible D gene (7 bases). Germline lookup yields CDR1 MNHEY and CDR2 SMNVEV (reference sequence). Trimming left V 1 base short and J 4 bases short, with 9 bases between. The CDR3 extends over 14 amino acids.

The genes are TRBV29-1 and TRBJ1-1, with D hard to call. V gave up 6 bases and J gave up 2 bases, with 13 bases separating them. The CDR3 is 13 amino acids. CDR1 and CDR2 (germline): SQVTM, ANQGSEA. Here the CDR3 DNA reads TGCAGCGTCGAGACCTTAAGTAACACTGAAGCTTTCTTT. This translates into CSVETLSNTEAFF. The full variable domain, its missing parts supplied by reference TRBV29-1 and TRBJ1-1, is SAVISQKPSRDICQRGTSLTIQCQVDSQVTMMFWYRQQPGQSLTLIATANQGSEATYESGFVIDKFPISRPNLTFSTLTVSNMSPEDSSIYLCSVETLSNTEAFFGQGTRLTVV.

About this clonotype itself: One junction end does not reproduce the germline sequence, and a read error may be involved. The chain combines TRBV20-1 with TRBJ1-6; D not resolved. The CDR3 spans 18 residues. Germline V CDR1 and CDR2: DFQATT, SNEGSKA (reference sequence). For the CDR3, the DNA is TGCTGTGCTAGAGACCCGTTATTCTTGAGCTCCTATAATTCACCCCTCCACTTT. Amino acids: CCARDPLFLSSYNSPLHF.

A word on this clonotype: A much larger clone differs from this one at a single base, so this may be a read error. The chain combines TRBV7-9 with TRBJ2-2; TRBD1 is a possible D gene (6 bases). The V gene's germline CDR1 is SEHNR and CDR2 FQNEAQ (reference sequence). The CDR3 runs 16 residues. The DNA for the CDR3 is TGTGCCATCAGCGATTGGACAGCGATTGACCCCGGGGAGCTGTTTTTT. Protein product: CAISDWTAIDPGELFF.

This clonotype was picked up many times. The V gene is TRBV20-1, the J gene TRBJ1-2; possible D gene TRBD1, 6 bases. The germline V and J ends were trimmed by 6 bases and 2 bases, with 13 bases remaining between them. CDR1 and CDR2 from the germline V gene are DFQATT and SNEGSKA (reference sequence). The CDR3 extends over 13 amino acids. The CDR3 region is CSANTGLNYGYTF. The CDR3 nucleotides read TGCAGTGCCAATACAGGGTTAAACTATGGCTACACCTTC.